The next 21 T cell receptor beta chains were all read from a single sample in a study of CD8 T cells in Susac syndrome. RNA in amounts of about 0.45 to 1 ug was reverse transcribed with random hexamers. TCRdb fed the immunoSEQ multiplex PCR reads into MiXCR, producing one record per CDR3 protein. The sample contains fewer than 200,000 distinct CDR3 sequences, about 95% of which appear only once. The specimen was CD4+ T cells from PBMCs. These receptors were collected from a human donor in good health.

The chain couples TRBV3-1 to TRBJ2-5; 7 nucleotides line up with TRBD1. V trimming: 1 base; J trimming: 4 bases; junction bases outside the gene matches: 3. Germline CDR1 LGHDT, CDR2 YNNKEL (reference sequence). CDR3 length: 14 residues. The CDR3: CASSQGGDRETQYF. DNA for the CDR3: TGTGCCAGCAGCCAAGGTGGGGACAGAGAGACCCAGTACTTC.

The chain uses TRBV15 and TRBJ1-2, with D possibly being TRBD1 (5 bases). The CDR3 sequence is 13 residues long. Germline V gene lookup returns CDR1 LNHNV and CDR2 YYDKDF (reference sequence). V was shortened by 4 bases and J by 5 bases, with 11 bases between the two germline ends. The CDR3 is CATSNGGQYGYTF. The CDR3 nucleotides are TGTGCCACCAGCAACGGGGGTCAGTATGGCTACACCTTC.

Here the CDR3 reads CASSLQGLAGEDEQFF. The CDR3, as DNA: TGTGCCAGCAGCTTACAGGGACTAGCGGGAGAGGATGAGCAGTTCTTC. The rearrangement links TRBV11-2 to TRBJ2-1; TRBD2 agrees at 14 bases. This CDR3 is 16 amino acids long. CDR1 and CDR2 (germline): SGHAT, FQNNGV. With 2 bases clipped from V and 8 bases from J, the junction kept 5 bases outside the gene matches.

V gene TRBV28 combines with J gene TRBJ1-5; 7 positions agree with TRBD1. Germline V gene sequence: CDR1 MDHEN, CDR2 SYDVKM. This CDR3 comprises 13 residues. The CDR3 is CASRGVSNQPQHF. The CDR3, as DNA: TGTGCTTCCAGGGGGGTCTCGAATCAGCCCCAGCATTTT.

V is TRBV6-6 and J is TRBJ2-7, with D maybe TRBD1 (6 bases). Germline CDR1 is MNHNY and CDR2 is SVGAGI (reference sequence). The V gene lost 8 bases and the J gene lost 0 bases, with 14 bases spanning the gap. This CDR3 comprises 14 residues. The DNA for the CDR3 is TGTGCCAGCCACAGGGACCATAGCTCCTACGAGCAGTACTTC. Its protein product is CASHRDHSSYEQYF.

The chain couples TRBV29-1 to TRBJ1-2; 9 bases fit TRBD1. CDR1 and CDR2 (germline): SQVTM, ANQGSEA. The CDR3 spans 11 residues. V dropped 7 bases and J dropped 8; count of bases not matched to a gene: 5. Here the CDR3 reads CSAQGAGGYTF. CDR3 nucleotides: TGCAGCGCACAGGGGGCTGGGGGCTACACCTTC. Combining the CDR3 with reference TRBV29-1 and TRBJ1-2 gives the whole variable domain SAVISQKPSRDICQRGTSLTIQCQVDSQVTMMFWYRQQPGQSLTLIATANQGSEATYESGFVIDKFPISRPNLTFSTLTVSNMSPEDSSIYLCSAQGAGGYTFGSGTRLTVV.

The rearrangement joins TRBV27 to TRBJ2-1; D perhaps matches TRBD2 (6 bases). The CDR3 has 15 residues. V lost 6 bases and J lost 7, with 19 bases in between. Germline V lookup: CDR1 MNHEY, CDR2 SMNVEV (reference sequence). The CDR3 DNA sequence: TGTGCCAGCAGCTTTAGCGGCCTTACTGGGAATGAGCAGTTCTTC. It is translated as CASSFSGLTGNEQFF.

The chain links TRBV6-5 to TRBJ2-7, with TRBD1 matching over 11 bases. This CDR3 comprises 14 residues. Germline assignment: CDR1 MNHEY and CDR2 SVGAGI. J lost 6 bases, V lost 4 bases, and 5 bases had no gene match. CDR3 sequence (DNA): TGTGCCAGCAGTTTCGGACAGGGGGCGTTCGAGCAGTACTTC. Protein: CASSFGQGAFEQYF.

The chain has TRBV29-1 and TRBJ2-1, with TRBD2 identical over 14 bases. Germline V gene data show CDR1 as SQVTM and CDR2 as ANQGSEA. After removal of 6 bases from V and 13 bases from J, the junction contained 8 bases not matched to a gene. CDR3 length: 13 amino acids. The CDR3 here is CSVRLAGGDLQFF. The DNA of the CDR3 is TGCAGCGTGCGACTAGCGGGAGGGGACCTACAGTTCTTC.

The chain uses TRBV30 and TRBJ2-3; the D is unclear. Trimming took 2 bases from V and 10 from J, leaving 13 bases between them. Germline assignment: CDR1 GTSNPN and CDR2 SVGIG (reference sequence). CDR3 length equals 12 residues. The chain's CDR3 is CAWSTEPKSQYF. The CDR3 DNA reads TGTGCCTGGAGTACGGAGCCTAAGTCGCAGTATTTT. Complete variable domain (other parts from reference TRBV30 and TRBJ2-3): SQTIHQWPATLVQPVGSPLSLECTVEGTSNPNLYWYRQAAGRGLQLLFYSVGIGQISSEVPQNLSASRPQDRQFILSSKKLLLSDSGFYLCAWSTEPKSQYFGPGTRLTVL.

J is TRBJ2-2 and V is TRBV7-9, with 7 bases identical to TRBD1. The ends lost 5 bases at V and 1 base at J; junction bases unmatched: 10. CDR1 SEHNR and CDR2 FQNEAQ come from the germline V gene (reference sequence). The CDR3 is 17 residues long. CDR3 coding DNA: TGTGCCAGCAGCCAATTAAGGGGGACAGTGAACACCGGGGAGCTGTTTTTT. Amino acids: CASSQLRGTVNTGELFF. Variable domain in full (rest from reference TRBV7-9 and TRBJ2-2): DTGVSQNPRHKITKRGQNVTFRCDPISEHNRLYWYRQTLGQGPEFLTYFQNEAQLEKSRLLSDRFSAERPKGSFSTLEIQRTEQGDSAMYLCASSQLRGTVNTGELFFGEGSRLTVL.

The J gene is TRBJ2-1, the V gene TRBV7-9; D is unclear. Trimming stripped 5 bases from V and 6 bases from J, with 8 bases between. CDR3 length: 12 residues. Germline V CDR1 and CDR2: SEHNR, FQNEAQ (reference sequence). The CDR3 loop is CASSPSFNEQFF. In DNA form, the CDR3 reads TGTGCCAGCAGCCCCTCTTTCAATGAGCAGTTCTTC.

V gene TRBV30 combines with J gene TRBJ2-3; D is unclear. Germline V gene sequence: CDR1 GTSNPN, CDR2 SVGIG (reference sequence). V was cut by 0 bases and J by 6 bases, with 7 bases left in between. The CDR3 is 12 residues long. The CDR3 DNA follows: TGTGCCTGGAGTGTAATTCAGGATACGCAGTATTTT. Protein sequence: CAWSVIQDTQYF.

The chain joins TRBV20-1 to TRBJ2-1; D is ambiguous. Germline V gene sequence: CDR1 DFQATT, CDR2 SNEGSKA (reference sequence). The CDR3 totals 13 residues. Trimming took 5 bases from V and 0 from J, leaving 8 bases between them. CDR3 region: CSAHHSSYNEQFF. The DNA of the CDR3 is TGCAGTGCTCACCATAGCTCCTACAATGAGCAGTTCTTC.

The chain uses TRBV29-1 and TRBJ2-3; 8 bases are a match to TRBD1. This CDR3 is 13 amino acids long. CDR1 is SQVTM and CDR2 is ANQGSEA in the germline V gene. The V segment lost 7 bases and the J segment 4 bases; nucleotides outside the gene matches: 7. This CDR3 is CSARDRLPDTQYF. In DNA form, the CDR3 reads TGCAGCGCCCGGGACAGGCTACCAGATACGCAGTATTTT.

The chain is built from TRBV10-3 and TRBJ2-7; TRBD2 matches 9 bases. The CDR3 covers 16 residues. Germline CDR1 and CDR2: ENHRY and SYGVKD. With V trimmed by 10 bases and J by 0 bases, 13 bases remained unmatched. CDR3 loop: CATGLDKLAGSYEQYF. The CDR3 bases are TGTGCCACCGGCCTCGATAAACTAGCGGGCTCCTACGAGCAGTACTTC.

The chain carries TRBV18 and TRBJ2-7; TRBD2 matches 11 bases. Germline V lookup: CDR1 KGHSH, CDR2 LQKENI. V trimming: 5 bases; J trimming: 3 bases; junction bases outside the gene matches: 6. The CDR3 is 15 amino acids. CDR3 in DNA: TGTGCCAGCTCAGCATCCGGGACTAGCGGCTACGAGCAGTACTTC. This encodes CASSASGTSGYEQYF.

The chain couples TRBV20-1 to TRBJ2-5; 9 bases map to TRBD1. From germline, CDR1 is DFQATT and CDR2 SNEGSKA (reference sequence). V shed 7 bases, J shed 1 base, and the junction held 4 bases outside the gene matches. CDR3 length: 13 residues. CDR3 bases: TGCAGTGTATTGACAGGGGGCCAAGAGACCCAGTACTTC. Translation gives CSVLTGGQETQYF.

The V and J genes are TRBV27 and TRBJ2-2; D possibly corresponds to TRBD2 (6 bases). Trimming took 8 bases from V and 4 from J, leaving 29 bases between them. From germline, CDR1 is MNHEY and CDR2 SMNVEV (reference sequence). The CDR3 is made up of 19 amino acids. CDR3 nucleotides: TGTGCCAGCGGGTCCCTATATATTCTTAGCGGCCCGGGCACCGGGGAGCTGTTTTTT. Protein sequence: CASGSLYILSGPGTGELFF.

This clonotype was recorded a few times. The V and J genes are TRBV2 and TRBJ2-2; the match to TRBD1 covers 8 bases. Germline CDR1 SNHLY, CDR2 FYNNEI. The CDR3 is made up of 15 amino acids. V lost 4 bases and J lost 0; bases outside the gene matches: 1. The CDR3 here is CASSGTGTNTGELFF. The CDR3 region has the DNA TGTGCCAGCAGTGGGACAGGGACGAACACCGGGGAGCTGTTTTTT.

The gene calls are TRBV12-3 or TRBV12-4 and TRBJ2-3; 10 bases map to TRBD2. V was clipped by 6 bases and J by 6 bases; unmatched bases: 9. The CDR3 covers 15 residues. The CDR3 sequence: CASRPGLAGEDTQYF. In DNA form, the CDR3 reads TGTGCCAGCAGACCGGGGCTAGCGGGAGAGGATACGCAGTATTTT.